This TCR beta chain was identified in a study of cytomegalovirus exposure and HLA in healthy donors. Across the study: Of all 400 or so donors who were genotyped, 75% to 85% belonged to the Caucasian-associated ancestry cluster.

Study-level points and caveats: No immune exposure information besides CMV serostatus was available. Some public TCRs appeared in many individuals, while most sequences were rare.

This clone was recorded a few times. The antigen remains undetermined. The CDR3 has 14 residues. Trimming pared 4 bases from V and 0 bases from J, leaving 5 bases between. Germline assignment: CDR1 SGHRS and CDR2 YFSETQ. Primers: 60 Vbeta forward and 13 Jbeta reverse. Some clones are missing from TCRdb's copy, which holds only in-frame ones; the method was immunoSEQ multiplex PCR. The sample yields some 150,000 clones, 75% to 80% seen once. The TCR sequence derives from a male donor in good health and CMV-seronegative. The sample consisted of PBMCs. The chain uses TRBV5-1 and TRBJ2-6; D not certain. The CDR3: CASSLDSGANVLTF. CDR3 nucleotides: TGCGCCAGCAGCCTAGACTCTGGGGCCAACGTCCTGACTTTC. Using reference TRBV5-1 and TRBJ2-6 for the parts outside the CDR3, the full variable domain is KAGVTQTPRYLIKTRGQQVTLSCSPISGHRSVSWYQQTPGQGLQFLFEYFSETQRNKGNFPGRFSGRQFSNSRSEMNVSTLELGDSALYLCASSLDSGANVLTFGAGSRLTVL.